The 5 T cell receptor beta chains reported below all come from one sample, sequenced in a study of T cell changes during pregnancy in multiple sclerosis. Produced via immunoSEQ multiplex PCR; TCRdb's table is partial and in-frame only. The data hold tens of thousands of clones, with 70% to 90% observed a single time. The sequencing here drew on CD8+ T cells from peripheral blood mononuclear cells, taken in the first trimester of pregnancy. The receptors were gathered from a female donor in good health, enrolled as a control in a pregnancy study.

The rearrangement joins TRBV6-1 to TRBJ2-4; 10 nucleotides match TRBD1. In germline, CDR1 is MNHNS, CDR2 SASEGT. With V trimmed by 3 bases and J by 7 bases, 12 bases remained unmatched. The CDR3 has 17 amino acids. DNA of the CDR3: TGTGCCAGCAGTGACCCGGGACAGGGGAGGGGTGGTAACATTCAGTACTTC. Translation gives CASSDPGQGRGGNIQYF.

The chain links TRBV7-3 to TRBJ2-5; TRBD2 matches 11 bases. Germline values: CDR1 SGHTA, CDR2 FQGTGA. The CDR3 is made up of 15 amino acids. Germline trimming cut 5 bases from V and 1 base from J; bases unmatched to any gene: 3. CDR3: CASSLSGGVQETQYF. CDR3 sequence (DNA): TGTGCCAGCAGCCTTAGCGGGGGGGTCCAAGAGACCCAGTACTTC.

Sample share makes this clone medium-sized. The chain employs TRBV6-4 and TRBJ2-2, with D unclear. The CDR3 contains 15 residues. CDR1 and CDR2 from the germline V gene are MRHNA and SNTAGT. Trimming took off 2 bases at V and 7 bases at J, with 14 bases between the two ends. The CDR3 DNA reads TGTGCCAGCAGTGACAAGCCGATAGAGAGCGGGGAGCTGTTTTTT. Its protein product is CASSDKPIESGELFF.

The chain uses TRBV19 and TRBJ1-1; TRBD1 might be the D (6 bases). Trimming pared 10 bases from V and 9 bases from J, leaving 18 bases between. Germline V gives CDR1 LNHDA, CDR2 SQIVND (reference sequence). This CDR3 is 12 amino acids long. DNA of the CDR3: TGTGCCACTGACCCTGGCGGGGGCCAAGCTTTCTTT. Translation: CATDPGGGQAFF. The full variable domain, completed using reference TRBV19 and TRBJ1-1, is DGGITQSPKYLFRKEGQNVTLSCEQNLNHDAMYWYRQDPGQGLRLIYYSQIVNDFQKGDIAEGYSVSREKKESFPLTVTSAQKNPTAFYLCATDPGGGQAFFGQGTRLTVV.

The chain uses TRBV9 and TRBJ2-3, with D possibly matching TRBD2 (5 bases). The CDR3 has 16 amino acids. Trimming stripped 3 bases from V and 2 bases from J, with 16 bases between. The V gene's germline CDR1 is SGDLS and CDR2 YYNGEE. DNA for the CDR3: TGTGCCAGCAGCGCCAGCCGCGGGCCACCCACAGATACGCAGTATTTT. Translating gives CASSASRGPPTDTQYF.